Given below is one TCR beta chain in context. A much larger clone differs from this one at a single base, so this may be a read error. The iRepertoire nested amplicon-rescue multiplex PCR amplified TCR alpha and beta CDR3s from RNA. TCRdb redid the calling of the multiplex PCR reads with MiXCR, one entry per CDR3 protein. This sample has more than 300,000 distinct CDR3 sequences, with approximately 42% found just once. The data originate from a study of glioma-infiltrating T cells. Germline V lookup: CDR1 MNHNS, CDR2 SASEGT. J gave up 3 bases and V 8 bases, and 16 bases lay outside the gene matches. The CDR3 is 16 residues long.

Sequenced material: glioma tissue, nonneoplastic brain tissue, or PBMCs (not recorded which). This receptor was obtained from a human donor with low-grade glioma or glioblastoma, undergoing nonglioma brain surgery, or in good health (not recorded which). This chain uses TRBV6-1 with TRBJ2-7, with 7 positions matching TRBD1. As DNA, the CDR3 is TGTGCCAGCTGCGCTCCACCGGGACAGAGAGACTACGAGCAGTACTTC. Protein: CASCAPPGQRDYEQYF.